This T cell receptor (beta chain) was captured by sequencing in a study of blood T cell repertoires in COVID-19. Turning to the study itself: Samples representing acute and convalescent COVID-19 were sourced from the United States, Italy and Spain.

Regarding this clone: Since a far larger clone is one base different, this is likely a read error.

Authors' analysis steps: Scientists estimated how many nucleated cells there were by amplifying reference gene primers. Sequencing used immunoSEQ multiplex PCR; TCRdb keeps in-frame clones, though not all of them. Clone size and the V and J calls come from that table; the DNA yielded D and trimming. The table records about 270,000 clones, more than 85% of them present only once. This TCR came from a person under 35 with COVID-19, enrolled during active disease. Sample: peripheral blood.

DNA of the CDR3: TGTGCCAGCAGCCCCGGGACTAGCGGGTACGAGCAGTACTTC. Translating it yields CASSPGTSGYEQYF. The chain combines TRBV9 with TRBJ2-7; 12 bases align to TRBD2. Germline CDR1 is SGDLS and CDR2 is YYNGEE. V was pared by 4 bases and J by 4 bases, with 3 bases of the junction left unmatched. There are 14 residues in the CDR3.